These 29 T cell receptor beta chains were sequenced from one sample in a study of blood T cell repertoires in COVID-19. Method: immunoSEQ multiplex PCR; TCRdb's copy keeps in-frame clones and lacks some. The table shows about 87,000 clones, with about 87% occurring only once. The sequenced sample consisted of peripheral blood. The receptors stem from a man aged 40-55 years with acute or convalescent COVID-19.

This clone has just one count. The J gene is TRBJ1-3, the V gene TRBV7-6; D uncertain. V lost 5 bases, J lost 0 bases, and 8 bases lay in between. The CDR3 runs 14 residues. Germline loops: CDR1 SGHVS, CDR2 FNYEAQ. The CDR3 region is CASSLDNSGNTIYF. CDR3 coding DNA: TGTGCCAGCAGCCTTGACAACTCTGGAAACACCATATATTTT.

This sequence joins TRBV9 and TRBJ2-2, with 7 bases matching TRBD2. With V trimmed by 0 bases and J by 3 bases, 5 bases remained unmatched. Germline V lookup: CDR1 SGDLS, CDR2 YYNGEE. This CDR3 has 16 residues. The CDR3 sequence: CASSVDGSGHTGELFF. DNA for the CDR3: TGTGCCAGCAGCGTAGATGGTAGCGGGCACACCGGGGAGCTGTTTTTT.

The V call is TRBV6-2 or TRBV6-3, the J call TRBJ1-2, with no clear D. Trimming removed 2 bases at V and 1 base at J, with 20 bases between. The CDR3 runs 18 residues. Germline CDR1 and CDR2: MNHEY and SVGEGT. CDR3 sequence (DNA): TGTGCCAGCAGTTACCCCGGGCAGCTCGCCGACTATAACTATGGCTACACCTTC. This encodes CASSYPGQLADYNYGYTF.

The rearrangement uses TRBV5-1 and TRBJ2-1; D may be TRBD1 (6 bases). The CDR3 is 16 residues long. V shed 4 bases and J shed 4 bases, with 18 bases lying between them. Germline V gene lookup returns CDR1 SGHRS and CDR2 YFSETQ. The CDR3 is CASSLIQGPPYNEQFF. CDR3 bases: TGCGCCAGCAGCCTTATACAGGGCCCCCCTTACAATGAGCAGTTCTTC.

The V and J genes are TRBV9 and TRBJ2-3; TRBD2 agrees at 11 bases. The length of the CDR3 is 17 residues. V dropped 1 base and J dropped 0; count of bases not matched to a gene: 4. Germline CDR1 reads SGDLS; CDR2 reads YYNGEE. CDR3 nucleotides: TGTGCCAGCAGCGTAACGCTAGCGGGGGGTAGCACAGATACGCAGTATTTT. This sequence encodes CASSVTLAGGSTDTQYF.

The chain couples TRBV2 to TRBJ2-1; D is possibly TRBD2 (6 bases). In germline, CDR1 is SNHLY, CDR2 FYNNEI. The CDR3 is made up of 14 amino acids. V lost 2 bases and J 3 bases, leaving 8 bases between the germline ends. The CDR3 loop is CASSELAIYNEQFF. CDR3 nucleotide sequence: TGTGCCAGCAGTGAACTAGCGATCTACAATGAGCAGTTCTTC.

Only one count was recorded for this clone. The chain recombines TRBV5-1 with TRBJ2-5; 8 nucleotides match TRBD1. CDR3 length: 14 amino acids. The ends lost 0 bases at V and 5 bases at J; junction bases unmatched: 3. CDR1 is SGHRS, CDR2 YFSETQ, per germline. CDR3 nucleotides: TGCGCCAGCAGCTTGGTGACAGGGGTGGAGACCCAGTACTTC. Translating it yields CASSLVTGVETQYF.

This chain connects TRBV20-1 to TRBJ2-5; tentative D call: TRBD1 (5 bases). The germline V gene has CDR1 DFQATT and CDR2 SNEGSKA (reference sequence). The CDR3 has 11 residues. The V end was cut by 6 bases, the J end by 2 bases, with 7 bases between. In DNA, the CDR3 is TGCAGTGCGACAGATCAAGAGACCCAGTACTTC. Amino acid sequence: CSATDQETQYF.

V gene TRBV30 combines with J gene TRBJ1-1; possible D gene TRBD1, 5 bases. Deletions cut 7 bases from V and 0 bases from J, with 12 bases between. Looked up from germline, CDR1 is GTSNPN and CDR2 is SVGIG (reference sequence). The CDR3 is made up of 13 amino acids. The CDR3 sequence: CAFQGYMNTEAFF. In DNA form, the CDR3 reads TGTGCCTTTCAGGGATATATGAACACTGAAGCTTTCTTT.

The CDR3 DNA follows: TGTGCCAGCAGCCCTCCCTACACTGAAGCTTTCTTT. Amino acid sequence: CASSPPYTEAFF. This chain links TRBV11-2 with TRBJ1-1; no definite D call. Germline-derived CDR1 and CDR2 are SGHAT and FQNNGV. Trimming stripped 5 bases from V and 3 bases from J, with 7 bases between. The CDR3 is 12 residues long.

CDR3 region: CASSLRTSKETQYF. CDR3 bases: TGTGCCAGTAGTCTAAGGACTAGCAAAGAGACCCAGTACTTC. V is TRBV19 and J is TRBJ2-5, with 8 positions matching TRBD2. V lost 5 bases, J lost 3 bases, and 5 bases stayed unmatched. CDR3 size: 14 residues. Germline V CDR1 and CDR2: LNHDA, SQIVND (reference sequence).

The chain combines TRBV6-5 with TRBJ1-3; TRBD1 matches at 7 bases. Germline V lookup: CDR1 MNHEY, CDR2 SVGAGI. V was clipped by 6 bases and J by 2 bases; unmatched bases: 1. The CDR3 sequence is 13 residues long. This chain's CDR3 is CASSQGAGNTIYF. The CDR3 DNA reads as TGTGCCAGCAGCCAGGGGGCTGGAAACACCATATATTTT.

The chain has TRBV18 and TRBJ1-1, with 8 bases aligning to TRBD1. The junction had 1 base not matched to a gene; V was cut back by 3 bases and J by 7 bases. This CDR3 comprises 12 residues. Germline V gives CDR1 KGHSH, CDR2 LQKENI. CDR3: CASSPGQDEAFF. The DNA for the CDR3 is TGTGCCAGCTCACCGGGACAGGATGAAGCTTTCTTT.

This chain uses TRBV27 with TRBJ1-1; TRBD1 is a possible D gene (6 bases). Trimming left V 0 bases short and J 9 bases short, with 11 bases between. Germline V gene data show CDR1 as MNHEY and CDR2 as SMNVEV (reference sequence). CDR3 length equals 13 residues. The CDR3 bases are TGTGCCAGCAGTTTATCGTTGGGGGGGCAAGCTTTCTTT. Translating gives CASSLSLGGQAFF.

V gene TRBV7-9 combines with J gene TRBJ2-2; D might be TRBD2 (5 bases). Trimming removed 0 bases at V and 6 bases at J, with 14 bases between. CDR3 length equals 16 residues. Germline V CDR1 and CDR2: SEHNR, FQNEAQ (reference sequence). The chain's CDR3 is CASSLAAGVRSGELFF. CDR3 bases: TGTGCCAGCAGCTTAGCTGCCGGGGTTCGGTCCGGGGAGCTGTTTTTT.

The genes are TRBV15 and TRBJ2-2; D not certain. The CDR3 covers 16 residues. V was trimmed by 1 base and J by 1 base, leaving 10 bases between them. The germline CDR1 and CDR2 sequences are LNHNV and YYDKDF (reference sequence). CDR3 sequence reads: CATSRVALVNTGELFF. Written as DNA, the CDR3 is TGTGCCACCAGCAGAGTAGCCCTGGTGAACACCGGGGAGCTGTTTTTT.

V gene TRBV7-2 combines with J gene TRBJ1-2; D not certain. V was shortened by 1 base and J by 7 bases, with 16 bases between the two germline ends. This CDR3 is 15 amino acids long. Germline V lookup: CDR1 SGHTA, CDR2 FQGNSA. In DNA form, the CDR3 reads TGTGCCAGCAGCTTAGAGTCCCGGATCGGGAGTGGCTACACCTTC. This encodes CASSLESRIGSGYTF. The full variable domain, its missing parts supplied by reference TRBV7-2 and TRBJ1-2, is GAGVSQSPSNKVTEKGKDVELRCDPISGHTALYWYRQSLGQGLEFLIYFQGNSAPDKSGLPSDRFSAERTGGSVSTLTIQRTQQEDSAVYLCASSLESRIGSGYTFGSGTRLTVV.

V usage is TRBV19 and J usage is TRBJ1-1; 7 positions match TRBD1. V was pared by 11 bases and J by 0 bases, with 15 bases of the junction left unmatched. The CDR3 sequence is 16 residues long. Germline loops: CDR1 LNHDA, CDR2 SQIVND (reference sequence). CDR3 region: CASRHRGSILNTEAFF. The CDR3 DNA reads TGTGCCTCGCGACACAGGGGCTCAATATTGAACACTGAAGCTTTCTTT.

V is TRBV5-1 and J is TRBJ1-5; 8 bases fit TRBD1. Germline lookup yields CDR1 SGHRS and CDR2 YFSETQ. There are 16 residues in the CDR3. The V gene end was trimmed by 0 bases and the J gene end by 4 bases; junction bases not matched to a gene: 6. The CDR3 nucleotides read TGCGCCAGCAGCTTGGGAGACAGGGGTGGTAATCAGCCCCAGCATTTT. Its translation: CASSLGDRGGNQPQHF.

The table lists this clone with a count of one. The genes are TRBV4-1 and TRBJ2-5, with 8 bases lining up with TRBD2. Unmatched junction bases numbered 4, after V lost 0 bases and J lost 4 bases. This CDR3 comprises 15 residues. CDR1 and CDR2 (germline): MGHRA, YSYEKL. CDR3 sequence: CASSQDSSGGETQYF. CDR3 sequence (DNA): TGCGCCAGCAGCCAAGATTCAAGCGGGGGAGAGACCCAGTACTTC.

This sequence joins TRBV20-1 and TRBJ1-5, with D hard to call. The V end was cut by 3 bases, the J end by 2 bases, with 5 bases between. The CDR3 is made up of 12 amino acids. Germline V gene sequence: CDR1 DFQATT, CDR2 SNEGSKA (reference sequence). This chain's CDR3 is CSASRGNQPQHF. For the CDR3, the DNA is TGCAGTGCTAGTCGAGGCAATCAGCCCCAGCATTTT.

This sequence joins TRBV6-5 and TRBJ1-5; 7 bases are a match to TRBD1. This CDR3 has 14 residues. Germline lookup yields CDR1 MNHEY and CDR2 SVGAGI. V was clipped by 9 bases and J by 1 base; unmatched bases: 6. CDR3 sequence (DNA): TGTGCCAGTAGACAGGGATTGAGCAATCAGCCCCAGCATTTT. Its protein is CASRQGLSNQPQHF.

This clone showed up just once. The chain joins TRBV4-1 to TRBJ2-1, with TRBD1 matching 8 bases. Germline values: CDR1 MGHRA, CDR2 YSYEKL. The CDR3 loop spans 15 amino acids. V shed 0 bases and J 8 bases; nucleotides not matched to a gene: 6. The CDR3 protein is CASSQEDRVSDEQFF. Written as DNA, the CDR3 is TGCGCCAGCAGCCAAGAGGACAGGGTTTCAGATGAGCAGTTCTTC.

The chain has TRBV24-1 and TRBJ2-5, with D maybe TRBD2 (6 bases). Germline V gene sequence: CDR1 KGHDR, CDR2 SFDVKD. Deletions cut 4 bases from V and 0 bases from J, with 14 bases between. CDR3 length: 16 amino acids. The CDR3 protein is CATSERQGGNQETQYF. CDR3 sequence (DNA): TGTGCCACCAGTGAGCGGCAGGGAGGTAACCAAGAGACCCAGTACTTC.

This chain uses TRBV11-1 with TRBJ1-1, with 7 nucleotides matching TRBD1. The CDR3 loop spans 13 amino acids. The V gene's germline CDR1 is SGHAT and CDR2 FQDESV (reference sequence). Losses at the gene ends were 4 bases for V and 7 bases for J; bases not matched to a gene: 6. The CDR3 DNA reads TGTGCCAGCAGCTATGACAGGGTGGGTGAAGCTTTCTTT. It specifies CASSYDRVGEAFF.

This chain uses TRBV5-6 with TRBJ2-1; D possibly corresponds to TRBD2 (5 bases). The ends were cut back, 4 bases at V and 4 bases at J, with 21 bases in the middle. CDR1 is SGHDT, CDR2 YYEEEE, per germline. The CDR3 runs to 17 residues. CDR3 sequence: CASSKTRGGPSYNEQFF. In nucleotides, the CDR3 is TGTGCCAGCAGCAAGACTCGGGGTGGACCCAGTTACAATGAGCAGTTCTTC.

The V call is TRBV27, the J call TRBJ2-5, with D unresolved. V lost 5 bases to trimming and J lost 4 bases, with 20 bases between them. CDR1 is MNHEY, CDR2 SMNVEV, per germline (reference sequence). The CDR3 is made up of 16 amino acids. CDR3 sequence (DNA): TGTGCCAGCAGTCCCCGCCGCAGCCGACCGGGAGAGACCCAGTACTTC. The encoded protein is CASSPRRSRPGETQYF.

J is TRBJ1-2 and V is TRBV7-9; D perhaps matches TRBD1 (6 bases). Germline assignment: CDR1 SEHNR and CDR2 FQNEAQ (reference sequence). This CDR3 region has 14 residues. V lost 1 base and J lost 7, with 13 bases in between. In DNA, the CDR3 is TGTGCCAGCAGCTTAGAGGGACATGGGTCTGGCTACACCTTC. Residues: CASSLEGHGSGYTF.

This clone came up once. This chain links TRBV11-2 with TRBJ2-1; 9 bases fit TRBD2. Unmatched junction bases numbered 17, after V lost 1 base and J lost 10 bases. The CDR3 extends over 18 amino acids. Germline lookup yields CDR1 SGHAT and CDR2 FQNNGV. This chain's CDR3 is CASSLGYGGLAGSGEQFF. In nucleotides, the CDR3 is TGTGCCAGCAGCTTAGGTTATGGTGGTCTAGCGGGATCAGGGGAGCAGTTCTTC.